The T cell receptor beta chain described here comes from a study of CD4+ T cells in melanoma. Points from the study as a whole: CD8+ T cell, macrophage and B cell function reportedly correlated with neoantigen-specific CD4+ T cells. In melanoma, neoantigen-specific CD4+ T cells reportedly differed in differentiation state.

CDR1 is SEHNR and CDR2 is FQNEAQ in the germline V gene (reference sequence). The ends lost 5 bases at V and 9 bases at J; junction bases unmatched: 13. The CDR3 has 16 residues. Note on this clone: The antigen is undetermined.

Profiling relied on immunoSEQ multiplex PCR, and the TCRdb table lists in-frame clones only, not all of them. In the table there are over 100,000 clones, 92% of which are singletons. Sequenced: peripheral blood. V and J are TRBV7-9 and TRBJ2-5; 12 bases match TRBD1. The receptor was isolated from a human donor with melanoma. The CDR3 spells CASSPPGTGGLKAQYF. The CDR3 DNA sequence: TGTGCCAGCAGCCCTCCCGGGACAGGGGGCCTCAAGGCCCAGTACTTC.